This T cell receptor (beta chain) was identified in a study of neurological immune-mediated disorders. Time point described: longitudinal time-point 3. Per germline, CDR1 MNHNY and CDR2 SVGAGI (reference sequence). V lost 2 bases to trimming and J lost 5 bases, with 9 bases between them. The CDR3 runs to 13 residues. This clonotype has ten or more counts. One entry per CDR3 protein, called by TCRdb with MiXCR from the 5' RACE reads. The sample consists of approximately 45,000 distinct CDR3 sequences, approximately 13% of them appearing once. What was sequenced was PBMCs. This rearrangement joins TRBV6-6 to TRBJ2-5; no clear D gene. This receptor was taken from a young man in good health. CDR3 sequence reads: CASSYGPPETQYF. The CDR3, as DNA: TGTGCCAGCAGTTACGGGCCCCCGGAGACCCAGTACTTC.